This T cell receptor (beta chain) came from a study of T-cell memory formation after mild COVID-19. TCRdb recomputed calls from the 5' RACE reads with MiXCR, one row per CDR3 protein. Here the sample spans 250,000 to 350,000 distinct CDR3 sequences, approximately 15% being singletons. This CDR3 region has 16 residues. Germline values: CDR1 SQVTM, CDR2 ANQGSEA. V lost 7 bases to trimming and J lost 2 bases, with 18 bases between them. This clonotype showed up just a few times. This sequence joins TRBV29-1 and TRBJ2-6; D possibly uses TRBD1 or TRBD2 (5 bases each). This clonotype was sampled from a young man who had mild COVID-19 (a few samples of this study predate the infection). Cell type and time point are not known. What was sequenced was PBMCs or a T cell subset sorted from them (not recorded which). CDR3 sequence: CSAQIRGHPGANVLTF. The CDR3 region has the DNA TGCAGCGCTCAGATCCGGGGCCACCCTGGGGCCAACGTCCTGACTTTC.